Reported below is one T cell receptor beta chain. Its antigen is undetermined. The data stem from a study of glioma-infiltrating T cells. General study findings and limits: Gliomas, especially low-grade, showed above-expected tissue-blood divergence; non-neoplastic patients showed below.

Amplification of TCR alpha and beta CDR3 regions from RNA used iRepertoire nested multiplex PCR. Each CDR3 protein gets one entry after TCRdb re-called the multiplex PCR reads with MiXCR. The table records 100,000 to 150,000 distinct CDR3 sequences, 23% of them present only once. With 6 bases removed from V and 5 bases from J, the gap between germline ends came to 13 bases. Per germline, CDR1 MRHNA and CDR2 SNTAGT. The CDR3 totals 13 residues. Specimen: glioma tissue, nonneoplastic brain tissue, or PBMCs (not recorded which). The TCR sequence derives from a human donor with low-grade glioma or glioblastoma, undergoing nonglioma brain surgery, or in good health (not recorded which). The chain couples TRBV6-4 to TRBJ1-2; D gene ambiguous. CDR3 coding DNA: TGTGCCAGCAGCGTAGCAGGTGGTTATGGCTACACCTTC. This encodes CASSVAGGYGYTF.